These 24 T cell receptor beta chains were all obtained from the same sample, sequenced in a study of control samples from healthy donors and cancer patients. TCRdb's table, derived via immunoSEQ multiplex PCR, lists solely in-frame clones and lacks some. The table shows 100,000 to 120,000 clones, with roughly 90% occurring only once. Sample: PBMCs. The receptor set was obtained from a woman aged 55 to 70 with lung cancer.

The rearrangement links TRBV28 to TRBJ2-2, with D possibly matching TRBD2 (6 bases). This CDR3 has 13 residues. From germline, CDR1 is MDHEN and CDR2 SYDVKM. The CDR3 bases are TGTGTTGCTGGGACTCTAAACACCGGGGAGCTGTTTTTT. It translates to CVAGTLNTGELFF.

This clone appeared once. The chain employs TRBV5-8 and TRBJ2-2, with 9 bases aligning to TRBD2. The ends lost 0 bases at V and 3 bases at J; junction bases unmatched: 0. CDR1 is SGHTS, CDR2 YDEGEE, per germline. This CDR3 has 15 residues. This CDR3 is CASSLGTSDTGELFF. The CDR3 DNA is TGTGCCAGCAGCTTGGGGACTAGCGACACCGGGGAGCTGTTTTTT.

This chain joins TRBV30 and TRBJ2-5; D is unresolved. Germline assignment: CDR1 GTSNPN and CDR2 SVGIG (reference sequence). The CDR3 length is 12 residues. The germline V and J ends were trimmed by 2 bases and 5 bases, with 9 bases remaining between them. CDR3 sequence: CAWSPNWETQYF. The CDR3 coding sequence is TGTGCCTGGAGTCCTAACTGGGAGACCCAGTACTTC.

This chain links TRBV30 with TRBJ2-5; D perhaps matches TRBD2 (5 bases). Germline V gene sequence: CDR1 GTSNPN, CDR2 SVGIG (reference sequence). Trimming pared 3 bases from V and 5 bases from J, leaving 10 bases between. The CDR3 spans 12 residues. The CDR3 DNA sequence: TGTGCCTGGAGCCGCACGGGGGAGACCCAGTACTTC. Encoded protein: CAWSRTGETQYF.

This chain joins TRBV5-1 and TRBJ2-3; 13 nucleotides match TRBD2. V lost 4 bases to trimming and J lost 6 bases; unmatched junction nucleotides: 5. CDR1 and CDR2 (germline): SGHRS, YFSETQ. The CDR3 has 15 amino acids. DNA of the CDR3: TGCGCCAGCAGCCCTGGGACTAGCGGGGTGGATACGCAGTATTTT. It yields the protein CASSPGTSGVDTQYF.

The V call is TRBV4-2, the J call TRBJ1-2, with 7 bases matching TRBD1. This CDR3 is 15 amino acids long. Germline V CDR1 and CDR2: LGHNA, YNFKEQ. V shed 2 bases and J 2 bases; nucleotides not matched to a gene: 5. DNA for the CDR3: TGTGCCAGCAGCCAAAGAGAGACAGGGAACTATGGCTACACCTTC. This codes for CASSQRETGNYGYTF.

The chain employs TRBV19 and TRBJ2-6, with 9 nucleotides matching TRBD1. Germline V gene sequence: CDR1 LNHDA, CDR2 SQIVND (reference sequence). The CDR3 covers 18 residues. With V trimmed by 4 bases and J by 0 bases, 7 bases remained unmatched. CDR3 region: CASSTEQGALSGANVLTF. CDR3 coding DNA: TGTGCCAGTAGTACCGAACAGGGGGCCCTCTCTGGGGCCAACGTCCTGACTTTC.

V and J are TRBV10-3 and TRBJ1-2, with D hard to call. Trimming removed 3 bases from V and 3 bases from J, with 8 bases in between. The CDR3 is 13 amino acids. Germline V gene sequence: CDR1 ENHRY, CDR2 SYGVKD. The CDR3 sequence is CAISEGLDYGYTF. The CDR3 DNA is TGTGCCATCAGTGAAGGGTTGGACTATGGCTACACCTTC.

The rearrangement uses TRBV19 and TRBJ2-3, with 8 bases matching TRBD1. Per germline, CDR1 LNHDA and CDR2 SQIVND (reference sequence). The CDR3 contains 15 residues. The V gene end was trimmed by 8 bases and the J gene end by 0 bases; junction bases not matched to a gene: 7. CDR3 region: CASQSTGGSTDTQYF. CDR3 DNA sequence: TGTGCCAGTCAGTCTACAGGGGGGAGCACAGATACGCAGTATTTT.

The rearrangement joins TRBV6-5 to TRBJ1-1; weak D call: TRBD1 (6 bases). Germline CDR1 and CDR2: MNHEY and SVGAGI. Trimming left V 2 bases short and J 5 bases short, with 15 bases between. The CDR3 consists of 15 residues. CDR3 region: CASSYNVGTTTEAFF. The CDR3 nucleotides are TGTGCCAGCAGTTACAACGTTGGGACAACTACTGAAGCTTTCTTT.

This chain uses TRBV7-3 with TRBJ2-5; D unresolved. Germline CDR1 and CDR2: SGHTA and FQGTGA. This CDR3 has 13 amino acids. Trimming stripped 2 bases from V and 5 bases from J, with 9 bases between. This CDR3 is CASSLGLQETQYF. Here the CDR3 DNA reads TGTGCCAGCAGCTTAGGGTTGCAGGAGACCCAGTACTTC.

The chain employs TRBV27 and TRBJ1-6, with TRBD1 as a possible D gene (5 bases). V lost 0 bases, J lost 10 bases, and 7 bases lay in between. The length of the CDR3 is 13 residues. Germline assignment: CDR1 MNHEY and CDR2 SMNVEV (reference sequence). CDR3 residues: CASSLSGESPLHF. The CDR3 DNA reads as TGTGCCAGCAGTTTATCGGGGGAATCACCCCTCCACTTT.

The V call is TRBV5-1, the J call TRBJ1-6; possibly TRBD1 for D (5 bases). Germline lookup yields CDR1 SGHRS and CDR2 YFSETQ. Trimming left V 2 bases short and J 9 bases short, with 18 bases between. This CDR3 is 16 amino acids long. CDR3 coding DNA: TGCGCCAGCAGCTTTGACACAGGCCGAGTGGGTTCACCCCTCCACTTT. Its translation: CASSFDTGRVGSPLHF.

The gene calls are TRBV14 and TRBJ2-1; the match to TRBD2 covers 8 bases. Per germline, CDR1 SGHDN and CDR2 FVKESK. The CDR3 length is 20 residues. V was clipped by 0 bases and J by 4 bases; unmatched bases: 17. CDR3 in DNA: TGTGCCAGCAGCCAAGATGGTCGGGACGGGGGGGCCCGTTGGTACAATGAGCAGTTCTTC. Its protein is CASSQDGRDGGARWYNEQFF.

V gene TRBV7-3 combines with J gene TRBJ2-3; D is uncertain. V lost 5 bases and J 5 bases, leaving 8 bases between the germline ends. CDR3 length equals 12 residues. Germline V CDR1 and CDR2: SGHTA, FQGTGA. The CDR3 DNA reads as TGTGCCAGCAGCCCCGACGGAGATACGCAGTATTTT. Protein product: CASSPDGDTQYF.

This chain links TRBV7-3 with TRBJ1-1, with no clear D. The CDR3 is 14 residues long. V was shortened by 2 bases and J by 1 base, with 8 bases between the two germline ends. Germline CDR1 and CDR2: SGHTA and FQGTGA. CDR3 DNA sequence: TGTGCCAGCAGCTTAGGCACAGAGAACACTGAAGCTTTCTTT. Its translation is CASSLGTENTEAFF.

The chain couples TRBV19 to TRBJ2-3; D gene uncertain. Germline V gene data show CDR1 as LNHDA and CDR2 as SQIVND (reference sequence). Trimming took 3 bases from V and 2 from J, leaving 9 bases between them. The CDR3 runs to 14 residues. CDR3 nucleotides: TGTGCCAGTAGTATGGCAGAGACCACAGATACGCAGTATTTT. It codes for CASSMAETTDTQYF.

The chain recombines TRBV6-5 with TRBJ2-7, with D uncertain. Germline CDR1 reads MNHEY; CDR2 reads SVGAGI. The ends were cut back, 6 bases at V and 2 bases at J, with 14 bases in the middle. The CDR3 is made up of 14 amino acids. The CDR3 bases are TGTGCCAGCAGCAGGTGGGATGTCACCTACGAGCAGTACTTC. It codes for CASSRWDVTYEQYF.

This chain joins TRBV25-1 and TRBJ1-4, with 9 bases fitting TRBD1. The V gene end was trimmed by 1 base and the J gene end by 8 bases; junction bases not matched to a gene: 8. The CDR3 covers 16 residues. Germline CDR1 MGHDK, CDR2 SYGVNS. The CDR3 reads CASSEFIQGAREKLFF. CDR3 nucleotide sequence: TGTGCCAGCAGTGAATTCATACAGGGGGCGCGGGAAAAACTGTTTTTT.

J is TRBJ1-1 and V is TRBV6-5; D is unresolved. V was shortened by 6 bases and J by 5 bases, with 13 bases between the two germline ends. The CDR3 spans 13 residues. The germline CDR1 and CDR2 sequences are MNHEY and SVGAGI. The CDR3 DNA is TGTGCCAGCAGCCTCGAGGGTGGAACTGAAGCTTTCTTT. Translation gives CASSLEGGTEAFF.

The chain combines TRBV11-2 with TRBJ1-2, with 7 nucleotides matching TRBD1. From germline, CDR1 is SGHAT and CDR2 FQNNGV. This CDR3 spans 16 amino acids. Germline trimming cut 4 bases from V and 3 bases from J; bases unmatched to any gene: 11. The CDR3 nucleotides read TGTGCCAGCAGCTCCCCGTCGACAGGGTTCGACTATGGCTACACCTTC. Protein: CASSSPSTGFDYGYTF.

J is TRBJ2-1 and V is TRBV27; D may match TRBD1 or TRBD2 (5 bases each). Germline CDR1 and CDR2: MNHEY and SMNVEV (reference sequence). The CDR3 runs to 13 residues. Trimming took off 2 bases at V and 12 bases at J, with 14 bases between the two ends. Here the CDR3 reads CASSLRLGDRQFF. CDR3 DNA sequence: TGTGCCAGCAGTTTACGCCTTGGGGACCGGCAGTTCTTC.

In nucleotides, the CDR3 is TGTGCTGCCCGGGGGTCCTCTGGAAACACCATATATTTT. As protein: CAARGSSGNTIYF. The rearrangement joins TRBV12-3 or TRBV12-4 to TRBJ1-3, with D possibly matching TRBD1 (5 bases). This CDR3 has 13 amino acids.

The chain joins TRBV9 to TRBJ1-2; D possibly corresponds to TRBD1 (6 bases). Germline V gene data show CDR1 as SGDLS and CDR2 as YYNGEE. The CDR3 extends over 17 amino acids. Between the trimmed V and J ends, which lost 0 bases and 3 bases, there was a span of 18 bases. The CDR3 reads CASSVGAQGTLYYGYTF. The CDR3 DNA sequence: TGTGCCAGCAGCGTAGGGGCACAGGGAACCCTTTACTATGGCTACACCTTC.